Given below is one TCR beta chain in context. It lacks a known antigen. No base quality information exists; no much larger clone differs at one position. This record belongs to a study of T cell responses to AZD1222 COVID-19 vaccine (dated by TCRdb to about 2021). About the investigation overall: AZD1222 recipients whose second dose came at about 4 weeks and those whose second dose came at about 12 weeks were combined into one group, since spike-specific TCR depth and breadth did not differ between the two schedules. TCR sequencing was performed for 230 to 250 trial participants, of whom some 200 were given two doses of AZD1222 and around 26 were given two doses of MenACWY control vaccine. Trial participants were enrolled by age into subgroups of 18-55, 56-69 and 70-plus years, and around 150, 28 and 57 TCR-sequenced participants, respectively, were included in these subgroups.

The full study reports these points: The 56-69-year group was small, and its depth increase did not reach significance, likely because of low power. CD4 TCRs associated with the vaccine covered the entire spike protein, and the dominant responses were in regions 160-218 and 743-854. Conclusions about previously exposed vaccinees are limited, since just a handful of AZD1222 recipients were seropositive for SARS-CoV-2 at baseline. Because no day 14 peak-response samples were available, the repertoires could be characterized only after the peak T cell response. Most participants were white British and females outnumbered males, and the authors suggested that clonal diversity may have been underestimated. Nearly half of unique spike-specific TCRs reportedly recognized epitopes outside regions mutated in the B.1.351 and B.1.1.7 variants. Spike-specific TCR breadth and depth rose significantly after two AZD1222 doses compared with day 0 and with MenACWY recipients.

The CDR3 regions of human TCRbeta chains were analyzed by immunosequencing. Under the source paper's analysis protocol: TCRs in the repertoires were compared against a reference library of SARS-CoV-2-specific TCRs that had been generated with the MIRA antigen-specificity platform. Breadth meant the fraction of unique TCRs that were SARS-CoV-2-associated, whereas depth meant the fraction of total T cells that were SARS-CoV-2-associated. Using the MIRA data, every spike-specific TCR was mapped to the spike region that the TCR reacted to and assigned to either a CD4 or a CD8 class. Log10-transformed breadth and depth values were compared by one-way ANOVA with Sidak's multiple comparisons tests. TCRdb's version of the immuneACCESS table is confined to in-frame rearrangements and falls short of the full clone set. An unresolved V gene accounts for under half of the shortfall where checked; the remainder is of unknown origin. That table furnishes V, J and clone size, whereas the DNA furnished D and trimming. Here the sample has roughly 130,000 clones; 80% to 95% occur a single time. The leading ten clones occupy about 3% of the sample.

In the paper's terms, the time point label means: baseline before first vaccination. The vaccinee samples were drawn from two UK trials, COV001 and COV002, one of which was a single-blind randomized controlled phase 2/3 trial testing AZD1222 (ChAdOx1 nCoV-19) in healthy adults. For TCRbeta chain sequencing, PBMC samples from trial participants were taken at day 0 and at day 28 after the second dose. Looking up the germline V gene (reference sequence) yields CDR1 LNHDA and CDR2 SQIVND. The CDR3 runs 15 residues from the cysteine to the phenylalanine. Just the 45-base CDR3 DNA is kept, in frame starting at base 1. The trim is 5 bases for V and 0 bases for J, with a gap of 11 bases between the germline ends.

This receptor was obtained from an adult in good health. Recombination connected TRBV19 to TRBJ1-5; matching of 5 bases hints at TRBD1 as the D gene. Source: peripheral blood, taken on day 0 of AZD1222 vaccination. The CDR3 corresponds to CASSRGPVSNQPQHF. The sequence in DNA is TGTGCCAGTAGTCGGGGACCGGTTAGCAATCAGCCCCAGCATTTT. The full variable domain, with segments outside the CDR3 supplied by the reference TRBV19 and TRBJ1-5 proteins, appears as DGGITQSPKYLFRKEGQNVTLSCEQNLNHDAMYWYRQDPGQGLRLIYYSQIVNDFQKGDIAEGYSVSREKKESFPLTVTSAQKNPTAFYLCASSRGPVSNQPQHFGDGTRLSIL.